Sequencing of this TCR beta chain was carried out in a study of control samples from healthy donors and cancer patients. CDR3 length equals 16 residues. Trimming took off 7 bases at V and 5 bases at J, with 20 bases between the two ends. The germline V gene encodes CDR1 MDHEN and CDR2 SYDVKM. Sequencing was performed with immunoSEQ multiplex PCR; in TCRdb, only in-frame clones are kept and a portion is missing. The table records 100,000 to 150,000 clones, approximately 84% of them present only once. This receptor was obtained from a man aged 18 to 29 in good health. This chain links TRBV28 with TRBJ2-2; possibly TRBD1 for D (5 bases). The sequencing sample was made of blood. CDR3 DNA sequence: TGTGCCAGCAATTTCATAACGGCAGGGCGGACCGGGGAGCTGTTTTTT. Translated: CASNFITAGRTGELFF.